This T cell receptor beta chain was captured by sequencing in a study of blood T cell repertoires in COVID-19. About the study: There were acute and convalescent COVID-19 samples, and they came from the United States, Italy and Spain. Sources were T cells, B-cell-depleted T cells, or PBMCs; the material itself was cDNA or gDNA.

Original methodology: Estimated nucleated cell counts came from reference gene primer amplification. Clones were read by immunoSEQ multiplex PCR, and TCRdb kept only the in-frame ones, dropping some. Clonal size and the V and J genes are those of that table, whereas D and trimming came from the DNA. The table shows about 3,200 clones, with approximately 90% occurring only once. Trimming took off 1 base at V and 0 bases at J, with 7 bases between the two ends. The CDR3 runs to 15 residues. CDR1 SEHNR and CDR2 FQNEAQ come from the germline V gene (reference sequence). The chain couples TRBV7-9 to TRBJ1-5, with D uncertain. The receptor's source is a human donor with active COVID-19. The donor label of this sample is uncertain. Sequencing used peripheral blood. Here the CDR3 reads CASSLGHYSNQPQHF. For the CDR3, the DNA is TGTGCCAGCAGCTTAGGGCATTATAGCAATCAGCCCCAGCATTTT.